The 32 T cell receptor beta chains listed next were all sequenced from one sample in a study of T cells in Graves' hyperthyroidism and ophthalmopathy. Researchers amplified the TCR beta CDR3 regions from RNA transcripts. In the first-round RT-PCR of the TCR CDR3, the HTBI primer set was used. From the multiplex PCR reads, TCRdb called clonotypes with MiXCR, one entry per CDR3 protein. This sample yields about 720,000 distinct CDR3 sequences, of which 16% are seen a single time; approximately 8.4% belongs to the top ten. Material for sequencing was blood. The source of these receptors is a man younger than 35 with Graves' hyperthyroidism.

This rearrangement joins TRBV20-1 to TRBJ1-2; weak D call: TRBD1 (6 bases). The V and J ends lost 6 bases and 4 bases respectively, with 12 bases between them. CDR1 is DFQATT and CDR2 is SNEGSKA in the germline V gene (reference sequence). This CDR3 has 12 residues. CDR3 residues: CSAEQGAYGYTF. CDR3 DNA sequence: TGCAGTGCCGAACAGGGTGCCTATGGCTACACCTTC.

This clonotype was detected ten times or more. This rearrangement joins TRBV12-3 or TRBV12-4 to TRBJ1-5; possible D gene TRBD1, 5 bases. The CDR3 is 12 residues long. V lost 7 bases, J lost 6 bases, and 10 bases lay in between. The CDR3 nucleotides read TGTGCCAGCACCGGGCAGGGTCAGCCCCAGCATTTT. Protein sequence: CASTGQGQPQHF.

This clonotype came up many times. The rearrangement joins TRBV12-5 to TRBJ2-1; D is ambiguous. Trimming left V 7 bases short and J 4 bases short, with 20 bases between. The CDR3 runs to 16 residues. Germline V gene lookup returns CDR1 LGHNT and CDR2 FRNRAP. The DNA of the CDR3 is TGTGCTAGTGCCCCAATTAGGGCGCCCCCATACAATGAGCAGTTCTTC. Its translation: CASAPIRAPPYNEQFF.

This rearrangement joins TRBV19 to TRBJ2-4, with D uncertain. The germline V and J ends were trimmed by 0 bases and 8 bases, with 14 bases remaining between them. The CDR3 contains 15 residues. Germline CDR1 LNHDA, CDR2 SQIVND (reference sequence). The CDR3 region has the DNA TGTGCCAGTAGTATAGAATTCGGCGTTAGGCACATTCAGTACTTC. This gives the protein CASSIEFGVRHIQYF.

This clonotype appeared a few times. The rearrangement links TRBV20-1 to TRBJ2-7; D unresolved. In germline, CDR1 is DFQATT, CDR2 SNEGSKA (reference sequence). This CDR3 spans 16 amino acids. The V and J ends lost 3 bases and 0 bases respectively, with 18 bases between them. CDR3 region: CSASSPRSQDSYEQYF. CDR3 in DNA: TGCAGTGCTAGTAGTCCAAGGTCCCAAGACTCCTACGAGCAGTACTTC.

The table lists this clonotype with a few counts. The chain carries TRBV6-1 and TRBJ2-5, with 9 bases lining up with TRBD1. Germline V gives CDR1 MNHNS, CDR2 SASEGT. The CDR3 has 15 amino acids. Unmatched junction bases numbered 6, after V lost 5 bases and J lost 2 bases. This CDR3 is CASSSGTGIQETQYF. The CDR3 coding sequence is TGTGCCAGCAGTTCCGGGACAGGGATACAAGAGACCCAGTACTTC.

At least ten counts were recorded for this clonotype. J is TRBJ1-5 and V is TRBV2, with a tentative D call TRBD1 (5 bases). The V end lost 5 bases, the J end lost 0 bases, and 11 bases lay between the germline ends. Germline V gives CDR1 SNHLY, CDR2 FYNNEI. The CDR3 has 15 residues. CDR3 protein: CASSRDDYSNQPQHF. CDR3 nucleotide sequence: TGTGCCAGCAGTCGGGACGATTATAGCAATCAGCCCCAGCATTTT.

The chain joins TRBV29-1 to TRBJ2-5; D ambiguous. The length of the CDR3 is 12 residues. Germline lookup yields CDR1 SQVTM and CDR2 ANQGSEA. V was cut by 3 bases and J by 1 base, with 6 bases left in between. The CDR3 loop is CSVDQVQETQYF. The CDR3, as DNA: TGCAGCGTTGATCAGGTCCAAGAGACCCAGTACTTC.

This clonotype was detected ten times or more. The rearrangement uses TRBV6-5 and TRBJ2-5; D perhaps matches TRBD2 (6 bases). Germline CDR1 and CDR2: MNHEY and SVGAGI. CDR3 size: 16 residues. Between the trimmed V and J ends, which lost 0 bases and 7 bases, there was a span of 18 bases. The CDR3, as DNA: TGTGCCAGCAGTTACTCGAACGTCGGGGCCGGGGGGACCCAGTACTTC. This translates into CASSYSNVGAGGTQYF.

In this sample, this clonotype turned up many times. The chain couples TRBV6-1 to TRBJ2-7; 10 bases agree with TRBD1. Germline CDR1 MNHNS, CDR2 SASEGT. The CDR3 extends over 18 amino acids. With 5 bases clipped from V and 2 bases from J, the junction kept 15 bases outside the gene matches. As DNA, the CDR3 is TGTGCCAGCAGTCCCGGGACAGGGGCCCCCCGCAAAACCTACGAGCAGTACTTC. Translating it yields CASSPGTGAPRKTYEQYF.

V and J are TRBV24-1 and TRBJ1-2; a possible D gene is TRBD1 (5 bases). Germline CDR1 reads KGHDR; CDR2 reads SFDVKD. This CDR3 region has 13 residues. V shed 4 bases and J shed 10 bases, with 15 bases lying between them. The CDR3 DNA reads TGTGCCACCAGTGACTGGACCGGGGCCGACTACACCTTC. Its protein is CATSDWTGADYTF.

This clonotype was counted at least ten times. Germline and junction disagree at one end, which may indicate a read error. The chain has TRBV27 and TRBJ2-7; 15 nucleotides line up with TRBD2. The CDR3 runs to 21 residues. Germline lookup yields CDR1 MNHEY and CDR2 SMNVEV (reference sequence). The CDR3 nucleotides read TGTGCCAGCAGTCATCTAACTCGGACTAGCGGGAGGGCCTATTTAATCTACAAGCAGTACTTC. Translation gives CASSHLTRTSGRAYLIYKQYF.

This sequence joins TRBV9 and TRBJ2-5; D gene unclear. The V end lost 0 bases, the J end lost 1 base, and 7 bases lay between the germline ends. Germline CDR1 reads SGDLS; CDR2 reads YYNGEE. CDR3 size: 14 residues. In DNA, the CDR3 is TGTGCCAGCAGCGTAGGGCCGATCCAAGAGACCCAGTACTTC. This gives the protein CASSVGPIQETQYF.

The rearrangement joins TRBV6-2 or TRBV6-3 to TRBJ2-5; D perhaps matches TRBD2 (7 bases). Trimming left V 7 bases short and J 5 bases short, with 20 bases between. Germline V gives CDR1 MNHEY, CDR2 SVGEGT. The CDR3 has 15 residues. The CDR3 loop reads CASTPPGEGRETQYF. In DNA, the CDR3 is TGTGCCAGCACTCCCCCAGGGGAGGGCCGGGAGACCCAGTACTTC.

This clonotype occurred many times. V and J are TRBV7-9 and TRBJ2-1, with 7 bases lining up with TRBD2. With 5 bases clipped from V and 5 bases from J, the junction kept 6 bases outside the gene matches. CDR1 and CDR2 from the germline V gene are SEHNR and FQNEAQ (reference sequence). The CDR3 spans 14 residues. The CDR3 nucleotides read TGTGCCAGCAGCGACGGGACTAAGCACAATGAGCAGTTCTTC. This sequence encodes CASSDGTKHNEQFF. Full variable domain (rest looked up from reference TRBV7-9 and TRBJ2-1): DTGVSQNPRHKITKRGQNVTFRCDPISEHNRLYWYRQTLGQGPEFLTYFQNEAQLEKSRLLSDRFSAERPKGSFSTLEIQRTEQGDSAMYLCASSDGTKHNEQFFGPGTRLTVL.

The genes are TRBV28 and TRBJ2-1, with a weak D call TRBD1 (6 bases). The germline gives CDR1 MDHEN, CDR2 SYDVKM. V lost 4 bases to trimming and J lost 7 bases, with 20 bases between them. The CDR3 is 16 amino acids. CDR3 nucleotide sequence: TGTGCCAGCAGTTCCTCATCCACTCTCACAGGGAATGAGCAGTTCTTC. Amino acids: CASSSSSTLTGNEQFF.

V gene TRBV20-1 combines with J gene TRBJ2-3; TRBD1 matches at 9 bases. This CDR3 region has 15 residues. From germline, CDR1 is DFQATT and CDR2 SNEGSKA (reference sequence). V lost 5 bases to trimming and J lost 2 bases; unmatched junction nucleotides: 8. CDR3 residues: CSACRGDRVTDTQYF. The CDR3 nucleotides are TGCAGTGCTTGCCGAGGGGACAGGGTCACAGATACGCAGTATTTT.

The CDR3 bases are TGCGCCAGCAGCCAAGGAATGGATCTGGGGAGGGGGCCCCAGCATTTT. It is translated as CASSQGMDLGRGPQHF. The genes are TRBV4-1 and TRBJ1-5; perhaps TRBD1 as D (5 bases). CDR3 size: 16 residues. CDR1 MGHRA and CDR2 YSYEKL come from the germline V gene. Between the trimmed V and J ends, which lost 1 base and 9 bases, there was a span of 19 bases.

This clonotype was observed at least ten times. The chain carries TRBV5-1 and TRBJ2-3; 7 bases match TRBD2. Looked up from germline, CDR1 is SGHRS and CDR2 is YFSETQ. V shed 2 bases and J 3 bases; nucleotides not matched to a gene: 18. CDR3 length equals 19 residues. The CDR3 region has the DNA TGCGCCAGCAGCTTTTTACCCGAGGGAGCGGGAAGTGCAACAGATACGCAGTATTTT. Protein sequence: CASSFLPEGAGSATDTQYF.

V is TRBV25-1 and J is TRBJ1-2, with 12 bases that match TRBD1. The CDR3 sequence is 15 residues long. Germline-derived CDR1 and CDR2 are MGHDK and SYGVNS. V trimming: 4 bases; J trimming: 8 bases; junction bases outside the gene matches: 8. CDR3 residues: CASSAAGTGGGGYTF. The DNA of the CDR3 is TGTGCCAGCAGTGCCGCCGGGACAGGGGGCGGAGGCTACACCTTC.

This clonotype appeared many times. The chain has TRBV18 and TRBJ1-5; D gene unclear. Trimming stripped 2 bases from V and 4 bases from J, with 9 bases between. The CDR3 covers 14 residues. The germline gives CDR1 KGHSH, CDR2 LQKENI. The CDR3 protein is CASSPGYSNQPQHF. CDR3 in DNA: TGTGCCAGCTCACCAGGGTATAGTAATCAGCCCCAGCATTTT.

This clonotype was seen repeatedly, ten times or more. The gene calls are TRBV12-3 or TRBV12-4 and TRBJ2-7; the D gene is possibly TRBD2 (6 bases). V lost 5 bases and J lost 3, with 11 bases in between. This CDR3 is built from 13 residues. Here the CDR3 DNA reads TGTGCCAGCAGTCCCGGGAGTGGCTACGAGCAGTACTTC. This codes for CASSPGSGYEQYF.

This clonotype was counted many times. The chain has TRBV12-3 or TRBV12-4 and TRBJ2-7, with D perhaps matching TRBD2 (6 bases). V was trimmed by 7 bases and J by 4 bases, leaving 17 bases between them. The CDR3 contains 14 residues. CDR3 in DNA: TGTGCCAGCACCCCCACGGGACTCGGGTACGAGCAGTACTTC. It is translated as CASTPTGLGYEQYF.

This clonotype has at least ten counts. The J gene is TRBJ2-7, the V gene TRBV6-1; D possibly corresponds to TRBD2 (5 bases). V gave up 0 bases and J gave up 2 bases, with 11 bases separating them. From germline, CDR1 is MNHNS and CDR2 SASEGT. This CDR3 region has 15 residues. CDR3 region: CASSEAGADTYEQYF. CDR3 nucleotide sequence: TGTGCCAGCAGTGAAGCGGGAGCAGATACCTACGAGCAGTACTTC.

This clonotype was counted a few times. The chain is built from TRBV4-1 and TRBJ2-7; D possibly corresponds to TRBD2 (6 bases). CDR1 and CDR2 from the germline V gene are MGHRA and YSYEKL. This CDR3 comprises 16 residues. Deletions cut 0 bases from V and 3 bases from J, with 15 bases between. The CDR3 bases are TGCGCCAGCAGCCAAGATAAACGGGACTTATACTACGAGCAGTACTTC. Amino acids: CASSQDKRDLYYEQYF.

This clonotype was recorded many times. This chain joins TRBV29-1 and TRBJ1-1; tentatively, D is TRBD1 (5 bases). From germline, CDR1 is SQVTM and CDR2 ANQGSEA. The CDR3 loop spans 14 amino acids. V lost 0 bases and J lost 4, with 12 bases in between. Written as DNA, the CDR3 is TGCAGCGTTGAAGATCACAGGAGGGGCACTGAAGCTTTCTTT. Amino acid sequence: CSVEDHRRGTEAFF.

The CDR3 spells CSAASQNIQYF. The CDR3 DNA reads TGCAGTGCTGCCTCTCAAAACATTCAGTACTTC. The chain employs TRBV20-1 and TRBJ2-4, with D uncertain. CDR1 and CDR2 from the germline V gene are DFQATT and SNEGSKA (reference sequence). The CDR3 has 11 amino acids. Trimming removed 5 bases from V and 5 bases from J, with 7 bases in between.

This clonotype was picked up a small number of times. This rearrangement joins TRBV3-1 to TRBJ2-1; 9 bases map to TRBD2. Looked up from germline, CDR1 is LGHDT and CDR2 is YNNKEL (reference sequence). V dropped 0 bases and J dropped 6; count of bases not matched to a gene: 9. The CDR3 loop spans 17 amino acids. The CDR3, as DNA: TGTGCCAGCAGCCAAGATCGGGCGCTAGCGGGAATCAATGAGCAGTTCTTC. Translated, it gives CASSQDRALAGINEQFF.

Many counts were recorded for this clonotype. The J gene is TRBJ2-7, the V gene TRBV10-3, with 10 bases matching TRBD1. Germline loops: CDR1 ENHRY, CDR2 SYGVKD. The V segment lost 11 bases and the J segment 4 bases; nucleotides outside the gene matches: 8. This CDR3 region has 13 residues. CDR3 DNA sequence: TGTGCCTTCGGACAGGGGGTATGGTACGAGCAGTACTTC. Protein: CAFGQGVWYEQYF.

This clonotype was seen ten or more times. Because the CDR3's place on the DNA is in doubt, the DNA is left out and the CDR3 is given as listed by TCRdb. The genes are TRBV28 and TRBJ2-3; TRBD1 reflects the table's D call only, with no check against the DNA. Germline V gene lookup returns CDR1 MDHEN and CDR2 SYDVKM. The CDR3 is made up of 15 amino acids, end residues included. CDR3 amino acids: CASSFRGRKTDTQYF.

This clonotype came up a few times. This rearrangement joins TRBV29-1 to TRBJ2-1; D is possibly TRBD2 (5 bases). Trimming took 4 bases from V and 1 from J, leaving 8 bases between them. CDR1 is SQVTM and CDR2 is ANQGSEA in the germline V gene. The CDR3 is 13 amino acids. This CDR3 reads CSVAGKSYNEQFF. CDR3 nucleotide sequence: TGCAGCGTTGCGGGGAAGTCCTACAATGAGCAGTTCTTC.

This clonotype was detected only a few times. The gene calls are TRBV6-1 and TRBJ1-3; D is possibly TRBD1 (5 bases). CDR3 length equals 14 residues. V lost 7 bases and J lost 9, with 19 bases in between. The germline gives CDR1 MNHNS, CDR2 SASEGT. CDR3 protein: CASTLVKGLGTIYF. The CDR3 DNA sequence: TGTGCCAGCACCTTAGTAAAGGGACTTGGCACCATATATTTT.